The 6 T cell receptor beta chains presented below share a single source sample, sequenced in a study of T cell responses to AZD1222 COVID-19 vaccine. The protocol was immunoSEQ multiplex PCR, while the TCRdb copy is restricted to in-frame clones and leaves out a portion. The sample consists of roughly 130,000 clones, 80% to 90% of them appearing once. The sample consisted of peripheral blood, taken on day 0 of AZD1222 vaccination. All receptors come from an adult in good health.

The chain couples TRBV18 to TRBJ2-3; D ambiguous. The CDR3 is made up of 14 amino acids. Trimming took off 3 bases at V and 2 bases at J, with 9 bases between the two ends. Germline V gene sequence: CDR1 KGHSH, CDR2 LQKENI. CDR3 nucleotide sequence: TGTGCCAGCTCACCTCGACGCACCACAGATACGCAGTATTTT. Translated: CASSPRRTTDTQYF.

The chain links TRBV11-2 to TRBJ2-2, with D maybe TRBD1 (6 bases). The CDR3 runs to 15 residues. Germline CDR1 is SGHAT and CDR2 is FQNNGV. The germline V and J ends were trimmed by 3 bases and 1 base, with 9 bases remaining between them. The CDR3 reads CASSFLTGNTGELFF. CDR3 DNA sequence: TGTGCCAGCAGCTTTTTGACAGGGAACACCGGGGAGCTGTTTTTT. Complete variable domain (other parts from reference TRBV11-2 and TRBJ2-2): EAGVAQSPRYKIIEKRQSVAFWCNPISGHATLYWYQQILGQGPKLLIQFQNNGVVDDSQLPKDRFSAERLKGVDSTLKIQPAKLEDSAVYLCASSFLTGNTGELFFGEGSRLTVL.

This rearrangement joins TRBV6-5 to TRBJ1-1, with TRBD1 matching 8 bases. After removal of 11 bases from V and 2 bases from J, the junction contained 4 bases not matched to a gene. The CDR3 has 12 amino acids. CDR1 is MNHEY and CDR2 is SVGAGI in the germline V gene. This CDR3 is CAGDRTNTEAFF. CDR3 DNA sequence: TGTGCCGGGGACAGGACAAACACTGAAGCTTTCTTT.

Turning to this clone: Mismatch with germline at one junction end may stem from a read error. The chain carries TRBV4-1 and TRBJ2-7, with D maybe TRBD2 (5 bases). The germline V gene encodes CDR1 MGHRA and CDR2 YSYEKL. The CDR3 loop spans 17 amino acids. The CDR3 bases are TGCGCCAGTAGCCCCCTACTAGGGCAAATAAGCTCCTACGAGCAGTACTTC. As protein: CASSPLLGQISSYEQYF.

This rearrangement joins TRBV7-2 to TRBJ1-6; 7 nucleotides match TRBD1. V lost 1 base and J lost 8; bases outside the gene matches: 2. Germline loops: CDR1 SGHTA, CDR2 FQGNSA. The CDR3 is 14 residues long. The DNA of the CDR3 is TGTGCCAGCAGCTTAGGCGGGACAGATTCACCCCTCCACTTT. Its translation is CASSLGGTDSPLHF.

This chain links TRBV11-3 with TRBJ1-1; D not resolved. The CDR3 loop spans 13 amino acids. V was cut by 5 bases and J by 6 bases, with 13 bases left in between. Germline assignment: CDR1 SGHNT and CDR2 YENEEA. CDR3 region: CASSATVLAEAFF. DNA of the CDR3: TGTGCCAGCAGCGCAACAGTTTTGGCTGAAGCTTTCTTT.